This TCR beta chain was captured by sequencing in a study of blood T cell repertoires in COVID-19. Study overall: The analysed material was cDNA or gDNA that came from T cells, B-cell-depleted T cells, or PBMCs.

Trimming shortened V by 9 bases and J by 5 bases, and 22 bases separated the two germline ends. Germline CDR1 LNHDA, CDR2 SQIVND (reference sequence). This CDR3 is built from 15 residues. Data came from immunoSEQ multiplex PCR; TCRdb stores just in-frame clones and leaves some out. Among over 130,000 clones, approximately 86% were seen once, and the ten largest hold over 5%. This receptor was obtained from a human donor in a cohort sampled during active COVID-19. The chain carries TRBV19 and TRBJ1-2, with TRBD1 as a possible D gene (5 bases). Sequenced: peripheral blood. CDR3 DNA sequence: TGTGCCAGCCTAACTGAAGCGGGACTGCCATATGGCTACACCTTC. Its protein is CASLTEAGLPYGYTF.